This T cell receptor beta chain was sequenced in a study of T cells in Graves' hyperthyroidism and ophthalmopathy. The diagnostic basis comprised clinical symptoms, serum thyroxine and TRAb, thyroid ultrasound and orbital computed tomography. In its sample, this clonotype was seen many times. V lost 5 bases to trimming and J lost 3 bases, with 11 bases between them. Germline values: CDR1 MDHEN, CDR2 SYDVKM. The CDR3 has 13 residues. Amplified TCR beta CDR3 regions came from RNA transcripts. The study used the HTBI primer set for a first-round RT-PCR of the TCR CDR3. TCRdb passed the multiplex PCR reads through MiXCR, listing each CDR3 protein once. Found here are about 410,000 distinct CDR3 sequences, approximately 15% of them singletons; the top ten hold about 13%.

The sequenced sample consisted of blood. This receptor was taken from a man aged 18-30 years with Graves' ophthalmopathy. The gene calls are TRBV28 and TRBJ2-7; D might be TRBD1 (6 bases). In DNA, the CDR3 is TGTGCCAGCAGTAGGGGACATCTCTACGAGCAGTACTTC. Its protein product is CASSRGHLYEQYF. The complete variable domain, with remaining parts taken from reference TRBV28 and TRBJ2-7, reads DVKVTQSSRYLVKRTGEKVFLECVQDMDHENMFWYRQDPGLGLRLIYFSYDVKMKEKGDIPEGYSVSREKKERFSLILESASTNQTSMYLCASSRGHLYEQYFGPGTRLTVT.